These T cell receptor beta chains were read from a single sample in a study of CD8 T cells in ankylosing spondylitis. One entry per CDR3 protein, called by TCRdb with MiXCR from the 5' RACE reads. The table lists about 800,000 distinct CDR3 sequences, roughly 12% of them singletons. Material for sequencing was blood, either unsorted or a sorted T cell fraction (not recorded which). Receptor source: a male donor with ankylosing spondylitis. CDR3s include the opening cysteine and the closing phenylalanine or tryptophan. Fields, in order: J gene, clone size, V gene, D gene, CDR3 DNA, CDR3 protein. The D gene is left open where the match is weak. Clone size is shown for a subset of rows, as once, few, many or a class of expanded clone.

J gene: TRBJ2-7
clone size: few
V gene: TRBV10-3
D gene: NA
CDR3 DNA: TGTGCCATCAGTGAGTCGACAGAGGTCGGGCAGTACTTC
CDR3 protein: CAISESTEVGQYF

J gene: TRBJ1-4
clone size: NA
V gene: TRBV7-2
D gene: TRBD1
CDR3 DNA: TGTGCCAGCAGCTGGGACAGAGAGGAAAAACTGTTTTTT
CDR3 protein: CASSWDREEKLFF

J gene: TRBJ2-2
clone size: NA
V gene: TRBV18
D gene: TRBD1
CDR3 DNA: TGTGCCAGCTCACCCGACAGGGGAAGAACCGGGGAGCTGTTTTTT
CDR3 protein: CASSPDRGRTGELFF

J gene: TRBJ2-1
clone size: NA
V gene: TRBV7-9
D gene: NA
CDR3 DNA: TGTGCCAGCAGCTTGGCCAGCACCCACAATGAGCAGTTCTTC
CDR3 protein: CASSLASTHNEQFF

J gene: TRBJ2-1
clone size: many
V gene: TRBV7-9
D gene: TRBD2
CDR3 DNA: TGTGCCAGCAGCAGCGGGGGGCCCGAGCAGTTCTTC
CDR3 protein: CASSSGGPEQFF

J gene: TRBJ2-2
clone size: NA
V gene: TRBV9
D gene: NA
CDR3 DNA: TGTGCCAGCAGCGTAGCTGGGCAGGGTTGGACCGGGGAGCTGTTTTTT
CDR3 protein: CASSVAGQGWTGELFF

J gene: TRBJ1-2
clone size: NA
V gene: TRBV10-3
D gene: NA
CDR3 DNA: TGTGCCATAGGGAGCTTCGGGGGGTATGGCTACACCTTC
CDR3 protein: CAIGSFGGYGYTF

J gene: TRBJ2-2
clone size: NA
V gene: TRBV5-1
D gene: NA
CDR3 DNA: TGCGCCAGCAGCTTGGCCGGGATTGCCGGGGAGCTGTTTTTT
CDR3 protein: CASSLAGIAGELFF

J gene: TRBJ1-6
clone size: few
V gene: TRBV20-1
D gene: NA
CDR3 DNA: TGCAGTGCTAGCCGCCAGGACAGAAGAAATTCACCCCTCCACTTT
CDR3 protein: CSASRQDRRNSPLHF

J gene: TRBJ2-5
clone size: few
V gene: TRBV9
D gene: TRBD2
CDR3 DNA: TGTGCCAGCAGCGGCCTAGCGGGGTTCGAAGAGACCCAGTACTTC
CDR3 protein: CASSGLAGFEETQYF

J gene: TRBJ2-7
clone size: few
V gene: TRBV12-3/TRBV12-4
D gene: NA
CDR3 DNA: TGTGCCAGCAGTTTAATGGTTTCCGAGCAGTACTTC
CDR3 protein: CASSLMVSEQYF

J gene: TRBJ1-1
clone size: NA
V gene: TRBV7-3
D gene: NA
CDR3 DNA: TGTGCCAGCAGCTCGGACCGCTTGGGGGGTAAAGCTTTCTTT
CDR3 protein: CASSSDRLGGKAFF

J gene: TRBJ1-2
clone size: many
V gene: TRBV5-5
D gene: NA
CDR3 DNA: TGTGCCAGCAGCTTGCTCCGGGAACCCTATGGCTACACCTTC
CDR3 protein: CASSLLREPYGYTF

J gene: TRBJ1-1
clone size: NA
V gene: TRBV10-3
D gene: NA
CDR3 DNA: TGTGCCATCAGTGAGTCGGGCAGCGAAGCAGCGAACACTGAAGCTTTCTTT
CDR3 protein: CAISESGSEAANTEAFF

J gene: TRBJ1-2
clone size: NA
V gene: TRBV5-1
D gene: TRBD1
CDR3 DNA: TGCGCCAGCAGCTTGGTCCCCCTGAGGACAGGGGGCCTCTATGGCTACACCTTC
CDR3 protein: CASSLVPLRTGGLYGYTF

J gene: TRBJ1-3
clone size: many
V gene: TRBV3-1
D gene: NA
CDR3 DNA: TGTGCCAGCAGCCAAGGGGGGAGAGGAAACACCATATATTTT
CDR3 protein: CASSQGGRGNTIYF

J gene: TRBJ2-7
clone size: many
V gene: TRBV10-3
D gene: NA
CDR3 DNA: TGTGCCATCAGTGAATTTTCAGACTACGAGCAGTACTTC
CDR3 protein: CAISEFSDYEQYF

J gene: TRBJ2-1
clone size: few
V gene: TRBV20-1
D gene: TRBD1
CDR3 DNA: TGCAGTGCTAGAAACCCTTCACAGGGGGGTTATAGGGATGAGCAGTTCTTC
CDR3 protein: CSARNPSQGGYRDEQFF

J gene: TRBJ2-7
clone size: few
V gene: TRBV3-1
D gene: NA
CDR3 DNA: TGTGCCAGCAGCCAAGTTCCCTCCTCTGCCTACGAGCAGTACTTC
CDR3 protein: CASSQVPSSAYEQYF

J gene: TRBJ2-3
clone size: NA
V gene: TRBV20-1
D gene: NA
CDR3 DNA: TGCAGTGCGAGACCACAGGGTACAGATACGCAGTATTTT
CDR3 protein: CSARPQGTDTQYF

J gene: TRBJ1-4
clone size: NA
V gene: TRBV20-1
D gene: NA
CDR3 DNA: TGCAGTGCTAGCGGCGCAGGCGAAAATGAAAAACTGTTTTTT
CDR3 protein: CSASGAGENEKLFF

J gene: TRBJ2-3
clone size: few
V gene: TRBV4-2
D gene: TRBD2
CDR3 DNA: TGTGCCAGCAGCCAAGAGGGGACTAGGAATCCTAGCACAGATACGCAGTATTTT
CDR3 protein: CASSQEGTRNPSTDTQYF

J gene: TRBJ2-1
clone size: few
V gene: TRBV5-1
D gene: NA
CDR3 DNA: TGCGCCAGCAGCTTGGGGGTCGGGGGGCTTAGGTACAATGAGCAGTTCTTC
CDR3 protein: CASSLGVGGLRYNEQFF

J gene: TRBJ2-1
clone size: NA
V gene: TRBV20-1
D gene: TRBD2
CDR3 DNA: TGCAGTGCTCGGCGGGGGGCGGAGGCTGAGCAGTTCTTC
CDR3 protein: CSARRGAEAEQFF

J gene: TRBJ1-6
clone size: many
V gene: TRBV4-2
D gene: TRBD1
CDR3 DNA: TGTGCCAGCAGCCAAGATGGGGGCAGGGGGTTCAATTCACCCCTCCACTTT
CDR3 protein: CASSQDGGRGFNSPLHF

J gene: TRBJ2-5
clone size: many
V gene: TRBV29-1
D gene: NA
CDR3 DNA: TGCAGCGTTGAAAGTCCCGCTAGCCGGACCCAGTACTTC
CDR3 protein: CSVESPASRTQYF